This T cell receptor (beta chain) was documented in a study of Ad26.COV2.S vaccination and SARS-CoV-2 variants (dated by TCRdb to the early 2020s). Background for the entire study: Vaccine-arm donors were drawn from COV1001, a multicentre, randomized, double-blind, placebo-controlled phase I-IIa trial of Ad26.COV2.S in healthy adults. Dosing of Ad26.COV2.S was intramuscular, at either 5x10^10 or 1x10^11 viral particles, delivered as one shot or as two shots spaced 56 days apart. TCRbeta repertoire sequencing served as the tool for gauging how specific and how broad the SARS-CoV-2-reactive T cell receptors were following Ad26.COV2.S vaccination. Throughout the experiments and outcome assessment, investigators stayed blinded to trial group allocation. A total of 32 samples were included in the TCR-sequenced set, comprising some 20 Ad26.COV2.S vaccine recipients, 5 placebo recipients and 8 SARS-CoV-2 convalescent individuals. Participants in the trial were split at random into five groups of five each, receiving low-dose or high-dose Ad26.COV2.S once or twice, or else placebo on both occasions.

Results the study describes overall, beyond this receptor: The study was not powered for comparison of responses between vaccine doses or regimens. It was noted by the authors that total T cell responses may have been underestimated by the TCR breadth and depth analyses. Vaccine and placebo recipients had similar non-spike TCR breadth, a finding consistent with the vaccine containing only spike. Compared with placebo recipients, Ad26.COV2.S recipients showed higher spike-specific TCR breadth (P = 0.0014). After vaccination, substantial breadth of spike-specific CD8+ and CD4+ T cell responses was reported.

The treatment or condition label of this sample denotes: about 20 received Ad26.COV2.S at low or high dose, single or two shots; a few received placebo; per-sample allocation not given. For vaccine and placebo recipients, the sequenced repertoires came from samples collected on day 63 after the first injection. In Cohort 1b, 25 adults aged 18-55 years were enrolled at a single site in Boston, USA, between 29 July and 7 August 2020. As a vaccine, Ad26.COV2.S was a replication-incompetent adenovirus type 26 vector that expressed a prefusion-stabilized SARS-CoV-2 spike protein derived from the original Wuhan strain. The immunoSEQ Assay was used to sequence TCRbeta CDR3 regions. After extraction, genomic DNA underwent amplification by bias-controlled multiplex PCR, followed by high-throughput sequencing. The original pipeline was this. To quantify the absolute abundance of every unique TCRbeta CDR3 region, sequences were collapsed and filtered. T cell fraction was estimated by normalizing TCRbeta template counts to usable DNA, which was measured by amplifying reference genes present in all nucleated cells. Repertoire TCRs were annotated as SARS-CoV-2-specific when V gene, CDR3 amino acid sequence and J gene were exactly matched to a known reactive TCR set. The reference SARS-CoV-2 TCR set was derived from MIRA and filtered for enrichment in COVID-19-positive ImmuneCODE repertoires, a step that removed public or cross-reactive TCRs. Using the MIRA antigens, annotated TCRs were further analysed by specific ORF or by position within an ORF. Depth was the summed frequency of annotated unique rearrangements, while breadth was defined as annotated unique rearrangements over total unique productive rearrangements. Group comparisons of TCR breadth used two-sided Wilcoxon rank-sum tests. This immuneACCESS table, as held by TCRdb, lists in-frame sequences with V and J called but not all clones. Of the missing ones, under half trace to an unresolved V gene in checked studies; the others have no known cause. V, J and clone size are those of that table, while D and trimming were read from the DNA. Recorded for this sample are some 290,000 clones; 86% of them occurred a single time. The top ten constitute less than 2% of the sample.

The CDR3 spans 14 residues, from the cysteine through the phenylalanine. The only DNA kept is the CDR3, 42 bases in frame from the first base. Via the germline V gene, CDR1 is SQVTM and CDR2 ANQGSEA. V is cut back by 1 base and J by 1 base, with 3 bases in the junction unmatched. In the case of this clone: Its antigen remains unidentified. No base-level quality is on record; no much larger clone is a single base apart.

The sample was peripheral blood, taken in a trial of Ad26.COV2.S vaccine versus placebo. The TCR was taken from a person between 18 and 65 years old who received the Ad26.COV2.S COVID-19 vaccine or a placebo. This sequence uses TRBV29-1 and TRBJ1-2; 7 nucleotides in the junction match TRBD1. The CDR3 loop reads CSVEVHRGNYGYTF. The DNA is as follows: TGCAGCGTTGAAGTCCACAGGGGTAACTATGGCTACACCTTC. Reference TRBV29-1 and TRBJ1-2 proteins supply the regions before and after the CDR3; the full variable domain is: SAVISQKPSRDICQRGTSLTIQCQVDSQVTMMFWYRQQPGQSLTLIATANQGSEATYESGFVIDKFPISRPNLTFSTLTVSNMSPEDSSIYLCSVEVHRGNYGYTFGSGTRLTVV.